The sequence of this T cell receptor (beta chain) was determined in a study of post-analysis software for immune sequencing data. Study at large: In terms of disease course, relapsing-remitting, secondary progressive and progressive-relapsing multiple sclerosis were included. General observations from the study: A significant reduction in normalized Chao1 diversity was observed in multiple sclerosis patients versus controls. Comparison of patients with controls showed about 5 TRBV segments more frequent in patients, TRBV5-6, TRBV5-1 and TRBV20-1 among them.

This clonotype was seen ten or more times. Antigen: not known. CDR3 length equals 15 residues. Germline CDR1 is ENHRY and CDR2 is SYGVKD. Germline trimming cut 6 bases from V and 10 bases from J; bases unmatched to any gene: 9. Unique molecular identifiers were present in the TCR beta cDNA libraries. Researchers reported roughly 0.5 million cDNA molecules coming from around 1 to 10 million T cells. TCRdb reprocessed the PCR reads via MiXCR and lists one record per CDR3 protein. The profile shows around 200,000 distinct CDR3 sequences, around 29% of them singletons. The chain carries TRBV10-3 and TRBJ2-1; 13 positions match TRBD2. The sequenced sample consisted of blood. The sequence came from a girl aged 2 to 17 with multiple sclerosis. In nucleotides, the CDR3 is TGTGCCATCAGCCGTGGACTAGCGGGAGAGGACGAGCAGTTCTTC. Residues: CAISRGLAGEDEQFF.